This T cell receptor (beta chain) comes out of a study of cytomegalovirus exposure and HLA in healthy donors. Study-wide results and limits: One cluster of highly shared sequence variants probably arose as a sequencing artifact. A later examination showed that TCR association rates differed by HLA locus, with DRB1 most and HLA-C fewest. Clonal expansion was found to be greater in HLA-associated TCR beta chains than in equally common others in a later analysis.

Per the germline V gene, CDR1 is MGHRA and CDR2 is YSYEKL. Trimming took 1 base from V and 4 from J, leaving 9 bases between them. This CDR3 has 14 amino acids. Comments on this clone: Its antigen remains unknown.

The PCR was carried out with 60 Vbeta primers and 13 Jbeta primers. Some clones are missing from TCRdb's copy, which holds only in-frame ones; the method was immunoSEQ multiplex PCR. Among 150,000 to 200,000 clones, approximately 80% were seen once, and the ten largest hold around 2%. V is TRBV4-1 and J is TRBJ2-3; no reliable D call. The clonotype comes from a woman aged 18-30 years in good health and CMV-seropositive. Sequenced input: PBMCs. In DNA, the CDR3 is TGCGCCAGCAGCCAAGGTAGCTCGGCAGATACGCAGTATTTT. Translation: CASSQGSSADTQYF.